The TCR beta chain under discussion was sequenced for a study of OX40 agonist ivuxolimab in advanced cancers. V dropped 1 base and J dropped 4 bases, with 14 bases sitting between them. Germline lookup yields CDR1 MGHRA and CDR2 YSYEKL. The CDR3 covers 16 residues. This clone was counted a few times. Method: immunoSEQ multiplex PCR; TCRdb's copy keeps in-frame clones and lacks some. The sample lists some 33,000 clones; about 74% were seen once. This TCR derives from an adult with an advanced solid tumor such as melanoma, head and neck, liver or kidney cancer. J is TRBJ2-1 and V is TRBV4-1; D uncertain. Sample: CD4+ or CD8+ T cells sorted from blood, taken in a trial of the OX40 agonist ivuxolimab. The CDR3 region is CASSQVNLVAYNEQFF. The CDR3, as DNA: TGCGCCAGCAGCCAAGTAAATTTGGTAGCATACAATGAGCAGTTCTTC.